The rows below give T cell receptor beta chains drawn from one sample of a study of shared clonotypes between healthy human individuals. Libraries were prepared by immunoSEQ multiplex PCR; TCRdb keeps only in-frame clonotypes and omits some of them. The sample has roughly 1.4 million clones; about 98.5% are singletons. The sequencing sample was made of naive CD4+ T cells sorted from blood. Every receptor here comes from a young man in good health. Both conserved end residues are trimmed from each CDR3.

v_call,cdr3_aa
TRBV7-6,ASSPIVGRIPNEQF
TRBV25-1,ASSDLRDSGNTIY
TRBV9,ASSVLRQDIAGELF
TRBV5-1,ASSRAGVLEQF
TRBV20-1,SALLPSGTF
TRBV30,AWSIRTGGSYEQY
TRBV11-3,ASSLRGTSYEQY
TRBV10-3,AISVRTSGSNEQF
TRBV28,ASSRGQLDEQY
TRBV30,AWSEGSFGGEQY
TRBV27,ASSLHPNTEQY
TRBV14,ASSQQGRSGNTIY
TRBV11-2,ASSVGLVPYNEQF
TRBV2,ASSFQSGTTNTGELF
TRBV5-1,ASSLWGQGGTTNEKLF
TRBV28,ASSSTGSHLGYT
TRBV5-4,ASSFFQGSDDYGYT
TRBV28,ASSLSAGGEQY
TRBV6-1,ASSEAWAASYEQY
TRBV6-6,ASAGGIQETQY
TRBV7-8,ASSPLPSGSYNEQF
TRBV7-9,ASSLVGPRNTEAF
TRBV18,ASLGGADTQY
TRBV6-6,ASSYSWRDNEQY
TRBV6-1,ASSYGRNTEAF
TRBV10-3,AISESTDYGYT
TRBV7-2,ASSLDYTDTQY
TRBV7-8,ASSSRAGHTDTQY
TRBV28,ASSSGLNYGYT
TRBV25-1,ASSEFGSNQPQH
TRBV11-3,ASSQGDEQF
TRBV4-3,ASSQDAQDWEKLF
TRBV7-8,ASSLARGNGIANYGYT
TRBV10-1,ASSHGLAGEVKQF
TRBV7-3,ASSLGSPSYNEQF
TRBV19,ASMERVTDTQY
TRBV28,ASSLDRTDTQY
TRBV5-3,ARSLEGSSYGYT
TRBV11-2,ASSQLMKPYEQY
TRBV10-3,ASQTSGSYNEQF
TRBV7-9,ASSLGGLAGGSKNIQY
TRBV5-1,ASSYATGGGFGGSYEQY